This T cell receptor beta chain was retrieved from a study of blood T cell repertoires in COVID-19. The wider study: Whether acute or convalescent, the COVID-19 samples came from the United States, Italy and Spain. From T cells, B-cell-depleted T cells, or PBMCs came the material, which was cDNA or gDNA.

In the study's own analysis: Amplification from reference gene primers served as the basis for estimated nucleated cell counts. Produced via immunoSEQ multiplex PCR; TCRdb's table is partial and in-frame only. V and J calls plus clone size are reproduced from that table; the DNA served to infer D and trimming. Altogether about 120,000 clones are present, around 80% being singletons, with the ten largest covering roughly 7.1%. The CDR3 covers 15 residues. Germline-derived CDR1 and CDR2 are SGHRS and YFSETQ. The ends were cut back, 4 bases at V and 4 bases at J, with 17 bases in the middle. The sequence was collected from a man between 65 and 85 years old with active or convalescent COVID-19. The sample taken for sequencing was peripheral blood. The V call is TRBV5-1, the J call TRBJ1-1; D is unresolved. CDR3 nucleotides: TGCGCCAGCAGCCCAACTATCGGGGTAGGCACTGAAGCTTTCTTT. Protein product: CASSPTIGVGTEAFF. Supplemented by reference TRBV5-1 and TRBJ1-1, the full variable domain reads KAGVTQTPRYLIKTRGQQVTLSCSPISGHRSVSWYQQTPGQGLQFLFEYFSETQRNKGNFPGRFSGRQFSNSRSEMNVSTLELGDSALYLCASSPTIGVGTEAFFGQGTRLTVV.